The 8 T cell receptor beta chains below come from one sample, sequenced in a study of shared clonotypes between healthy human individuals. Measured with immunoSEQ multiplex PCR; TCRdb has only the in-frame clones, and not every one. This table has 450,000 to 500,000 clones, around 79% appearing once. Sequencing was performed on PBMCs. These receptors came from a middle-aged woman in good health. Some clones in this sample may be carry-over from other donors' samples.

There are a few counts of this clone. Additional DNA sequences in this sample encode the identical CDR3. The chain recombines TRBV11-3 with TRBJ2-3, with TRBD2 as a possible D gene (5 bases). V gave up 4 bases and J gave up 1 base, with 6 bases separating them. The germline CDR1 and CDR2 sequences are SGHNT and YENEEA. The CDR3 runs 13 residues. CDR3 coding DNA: TGTGCCAGCAGCTCGCGGGGCACAGATACGCAGTATTTT. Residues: CASSSRGTDTQYF.

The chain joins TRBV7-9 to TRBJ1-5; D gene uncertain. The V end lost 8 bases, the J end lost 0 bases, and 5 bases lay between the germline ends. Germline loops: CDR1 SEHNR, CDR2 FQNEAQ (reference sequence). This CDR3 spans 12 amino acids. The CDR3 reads CASGNSNQPQHF. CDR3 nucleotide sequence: TGTGCCAGCGGGAATAGCAATCAGCCCCAGCATTTT.

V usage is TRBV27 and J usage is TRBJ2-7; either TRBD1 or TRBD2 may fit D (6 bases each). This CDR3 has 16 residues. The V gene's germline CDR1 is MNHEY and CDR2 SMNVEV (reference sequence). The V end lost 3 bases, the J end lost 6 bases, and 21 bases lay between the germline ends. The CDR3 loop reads CASSLYPGAPSLEQYF. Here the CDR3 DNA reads TGTGCCAGCAGTTTGTATCCGGGGGCCCCATCGCTCGAGCAGTACTTC.

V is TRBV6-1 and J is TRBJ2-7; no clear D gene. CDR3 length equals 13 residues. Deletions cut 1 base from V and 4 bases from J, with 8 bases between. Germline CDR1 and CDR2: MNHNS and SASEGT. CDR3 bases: TGTGCCAGCAGTGAAGATCCCTATTACGAGCAGTACTTC. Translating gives CASSEDPYYEQYF.

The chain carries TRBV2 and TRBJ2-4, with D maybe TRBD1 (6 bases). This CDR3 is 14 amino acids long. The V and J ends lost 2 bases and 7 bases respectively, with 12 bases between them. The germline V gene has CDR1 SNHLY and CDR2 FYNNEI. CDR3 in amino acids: CASSEIRDTNIQYF. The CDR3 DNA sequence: TGTGCCAGCAGTGAAATCCGGGACACTAACATTCAGTACTTC.

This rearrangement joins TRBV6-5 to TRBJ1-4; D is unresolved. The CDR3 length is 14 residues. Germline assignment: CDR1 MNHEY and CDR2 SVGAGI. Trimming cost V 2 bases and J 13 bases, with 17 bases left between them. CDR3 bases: TGTGCCAGCAGTTACGTTACCGGGGAGGAGAGACTGTTTTTT. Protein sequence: CASSYVTGEERLFF.

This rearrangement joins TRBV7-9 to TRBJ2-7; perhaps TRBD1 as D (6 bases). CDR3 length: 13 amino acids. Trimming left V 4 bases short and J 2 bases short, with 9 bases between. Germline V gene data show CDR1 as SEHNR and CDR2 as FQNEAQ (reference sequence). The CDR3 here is CASSSGQTYEQYF. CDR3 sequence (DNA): TGTGCCAGCAGCTCCGGACAGACCTACGAGCAGTACTTC.

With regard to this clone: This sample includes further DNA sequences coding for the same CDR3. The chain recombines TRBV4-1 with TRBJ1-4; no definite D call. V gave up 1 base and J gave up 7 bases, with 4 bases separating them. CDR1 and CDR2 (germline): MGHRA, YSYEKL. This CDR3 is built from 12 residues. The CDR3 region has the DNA TGCGCCAGCAGCCAAGTAGGTGAAAAACTGTTTTTT. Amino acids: CASSQVGEKLFF.